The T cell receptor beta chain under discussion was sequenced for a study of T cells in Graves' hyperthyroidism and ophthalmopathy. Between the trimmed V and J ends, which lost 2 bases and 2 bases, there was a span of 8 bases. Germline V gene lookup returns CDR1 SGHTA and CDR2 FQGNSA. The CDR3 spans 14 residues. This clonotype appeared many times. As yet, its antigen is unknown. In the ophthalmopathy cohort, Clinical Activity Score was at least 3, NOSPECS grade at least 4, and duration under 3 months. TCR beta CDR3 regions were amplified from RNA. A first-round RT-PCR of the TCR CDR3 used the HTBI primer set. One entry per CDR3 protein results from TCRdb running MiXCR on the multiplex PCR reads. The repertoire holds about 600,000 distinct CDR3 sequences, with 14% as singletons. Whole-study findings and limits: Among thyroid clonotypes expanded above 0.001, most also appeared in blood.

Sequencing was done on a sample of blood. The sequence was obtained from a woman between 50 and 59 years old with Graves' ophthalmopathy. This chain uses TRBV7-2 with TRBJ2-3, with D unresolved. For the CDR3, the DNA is TGTGCCAGCAGCTTATCCCGGTACACAGATACGCAGTATTTT. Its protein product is CASSLSRYTDTQYF.